The rows below give T cell receptor beta chains drawn from one sample of a study of blood T cell repertoires in COVID-19. This table comes from immunoSEQ multiplex PCR, and its TCRdb copy is limited to in-frame clones, with some not included. This repertoire shows 150,000 to 200,000 clones, approximately 80% found once; its top ten account for around 10%. Sequencing was carried out using PBMCs or T cells enriched from blood (not recorded which). These receptors all come from a man aged 45-65 years who had recovered from COVID-19. The CDR3 runs from the conserved cysteine through the conserved F or W. A D gene is named only where the DNA matches it firmly.

TRBJ1-5 - TRBV24-1 CATSGFPYTPGHRNQPQHF
TRBJ1-1 - TRBV27 CASSRIQNPARNTEAFF
TRBJ1-2 TRBD1 TRBV6-5 CASGTGYGYTF
TRBJ1-1 - TRBV10-3 CAISSEGMGTEAFF
TRBJ2-7 TRBD1 TRBV6-5 CASSWDRASRNEQYF
TRBJ2-1 TRBD2 TRBV7-9 CASSSSGSSGEQFF
TRBJ2-7 - TRBV5-1 CASRGAYEQYF
TRBJ1-1 - TRBV12-3/TRBV12-4 CASSRGGEAFF
TRBJ2-1 - TRBV20-1 CSAREVNEQFF
TRBJ2-2 TRBD2 TRBV5-6 CASSDLSGRAVAGELFF
TRBJ1-1 - TRBV5-1 CASSLGGDYEAFF
TRBJ1-1 - TRBV11-2 CASTVNTEAFF
TRBJ1-1 - TRBV19 CASSGARIEAFF